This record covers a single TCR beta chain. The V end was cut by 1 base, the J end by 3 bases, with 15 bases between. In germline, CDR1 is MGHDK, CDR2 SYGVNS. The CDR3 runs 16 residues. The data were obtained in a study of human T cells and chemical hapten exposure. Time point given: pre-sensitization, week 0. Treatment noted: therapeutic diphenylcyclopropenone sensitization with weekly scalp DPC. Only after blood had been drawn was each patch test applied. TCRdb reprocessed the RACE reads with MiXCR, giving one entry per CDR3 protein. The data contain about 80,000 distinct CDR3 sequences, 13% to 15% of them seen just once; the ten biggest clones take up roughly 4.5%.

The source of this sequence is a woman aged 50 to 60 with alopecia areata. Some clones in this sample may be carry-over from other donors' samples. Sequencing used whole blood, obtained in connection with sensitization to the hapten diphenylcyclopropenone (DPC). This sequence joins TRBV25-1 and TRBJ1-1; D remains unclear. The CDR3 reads CASSESGSVPYTEAFF. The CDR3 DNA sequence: TGTGCCAGCAGTGAATCGGGGTCAGTCCCTTACACTGAAGCTTTCTTT.